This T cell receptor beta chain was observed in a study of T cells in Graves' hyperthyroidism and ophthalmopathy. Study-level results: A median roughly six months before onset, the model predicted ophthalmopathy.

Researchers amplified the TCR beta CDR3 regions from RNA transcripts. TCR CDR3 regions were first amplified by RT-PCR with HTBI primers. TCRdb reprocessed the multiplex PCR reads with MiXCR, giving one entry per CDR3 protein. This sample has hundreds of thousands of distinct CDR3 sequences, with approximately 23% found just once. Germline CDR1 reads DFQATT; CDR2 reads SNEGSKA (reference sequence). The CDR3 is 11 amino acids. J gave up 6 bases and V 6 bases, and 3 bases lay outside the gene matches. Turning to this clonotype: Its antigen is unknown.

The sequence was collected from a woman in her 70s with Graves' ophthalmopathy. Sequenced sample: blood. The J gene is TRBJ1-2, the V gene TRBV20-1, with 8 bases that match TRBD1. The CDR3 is CSAPTGDGYTF. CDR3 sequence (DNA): TGCAGTGCCCCGACAGGGGATGGCTACACCTTC.